These 9 T cell receptor beta chains share one sample of origin, sequenced in a study of PD-1 blockade in classical Hodgkin lymphoma. The time point is: cycle 4 day 1 (C4D1), after about 6 weeks of nivolumab. Every patient experienced relapse after autologous stem cell transplantation, and brentuximab vedotin exposure varied. Magnetic negative selection of thawed PBMCs yielded the CD8+ T cells. Sequencing was performed with immunoSEQ multiplex PCR; in TCRdb, only in-frame clones are kept and a portion is missing. The data hold 20,000 or so clones, with roughly nine tenths observed a single time. The specimen was CD8+ T cells from blood, collected before the fourth cycle of nivolumab. The receptor set was obtained from a human donor with classical Hodgkin lymphoma.

The chain combines TRBV7-6 with TRBJ2-1; tentative D call: TRBD2 (6 bases). V was cut by 1 base and J by 1 base, with 14 bases left in between. CDR1 and CDR2 (germline): SGHVS, FNYEAQ. The CDR3 has 17 amino acids. The CDR3 bases are TGTGCCAGCAGCTTAGGCTCGGGACTCAGATCCTACAATGAGCAGTTCTTC. Protein sequence: CASSLGSGLRSYNEQFF.

This clone turned up a few times. The genes are TRBV4-1 and TRBJ1-1; D gene ambiguous. Trimming shortened V by 0 bases and J by 0 bases, and 8 bases separated the two germline ends. Germline values: CDR1 MGHRA, CDR2 YSYEKL. This CDR3 is built from 15 residues. Here the CDR3 reads CASSQEKILNTEAFF. Written as DNA, the CDR3 is TGCGCCAGCAGCCAAGAGAAGATCCTGAACACTGAAGCTTTCTTT.

The V call is TRBV30, the J call TRBJ1-1; D might be TRBD1 (6 bases). V lost 0 bases to trimming and J lost 8 bases, with 13 bases between them. The CDR3 spans 13 residues. Germline lookup yields CDR1 GTSNPN and CDR2 SVGIG (reference sequence). The CDR3 protein is CAWSVSTGWEAFF. The CDR3 nucleotides are TGTGCCTGGAGTGTAAGCACAGGGTGGGAAGCTTTCTTT.

V usage is TRBV29-1 and J usage is TRBJ2-7, with 8 positions matching TRBD1. V lost 1 base, J lost 7 bases, and 15 bases stayed unmatched. CDR1 and CDR2 from the germline V gene are SQVTM and ANQGSEA. This CDR3 contains 16 residues. CDR3 bases: TGCAGCGTTGAAGTCGGTTGGGACAGGACTCAGGGAGAGCAGTACTTC. Translating it yields CSVEVGWDRTQGEQYF.

The V and J genes are TRBV6-5 and TRBJ2-1; D is uncertain. Germline CDR1 is MNHEY and CDR2 is SVGAGI. V was pared by 0 bases and J by 4 bases, with 13 bases between. The CDR3 is 16 residues long. In nucleotides, the CDR3 is TGTGCCAGCAGTTACTCGATCGGAGACCTTTACAATGAGCAGTTCTTC. This codes for CASSYSIGDLYNEQFF.

The V call is TRBV13, the J call TRBJ2-3, with 12 bases aligning to TRBD2. This CDR3 has 17 residues. V shed 4 bases, J shed 0 bases, and the junction held 5 bases outside the gene matches. Germline-derived CDR1 and CDR2 are PRHDT and FYEKMQ (reference sequence). DNA of the CDR3: TGTGCCAGCAGCTCCCGGACTAGCGGGGACAGCACAGATACGCAGTATTTT. Translating it yields CASSSRTSGDSTDTQYF.

The chain recombines TRBV14 with TRBJ1-4; D is perhaps TRBD1 (5 bases). This CDR3 has 17 amino acids. The V end was cut by 1 base, the J end by 3 bases, with 15 bases between. Germline CDR1 SGHDN, CDR2 FVKESK. The CDR3 sequence is CASSQVWDHPANEKLFF. The CDR3 DNA is TGTGCCAGCAGCCAAGTTTGGGACCACCCGGCTAATGAAAAACTGTTTTTT.

The chain has TRBV2 and TRBJ1-5; D is unclear. Germline lookup yields CDR1 SNHLY and CDR2 FYNNEI. The CDR3 spans 14 residues. The ends were cut back, 7 bases at V and 0 bases at J, with 10 bases in the middle. The CDR3 DNA is TGTGCCAGCACAGACACGTATAGCAATCAGCCCCAGCATTTT. Translation gives CASTDTYSNQPQHF. The variable domain in full, with the rest retrieved from reference TRBV2 and TRBJ1-5, is EPEVTQTPSHQVTQMGQEVILRCVPISNHLYFYWYRQILGQKVEFLVSFYNNEISEKSEIFDDQFSVERPDGSNFTLKIRSTKLEDSAMYFCASTDTYSNQPQHFGDGTRLSIL.

The CDR3 region is CATRDGEKLFF. In nucleotides, the CDR3 is TGTGCCACCCGCGATGGTGAAAAACTGTTTTTT. The V call is TRBV10-3, the J call TRBJ1-4; D remains ambiguous. The CDR3 is 11 amino acids. CDR1 ENHRY and CDR2 SYGVKD come from the germline V gene. V shed 10 bases and J shed 7 bases, with 10 bases lying between them.